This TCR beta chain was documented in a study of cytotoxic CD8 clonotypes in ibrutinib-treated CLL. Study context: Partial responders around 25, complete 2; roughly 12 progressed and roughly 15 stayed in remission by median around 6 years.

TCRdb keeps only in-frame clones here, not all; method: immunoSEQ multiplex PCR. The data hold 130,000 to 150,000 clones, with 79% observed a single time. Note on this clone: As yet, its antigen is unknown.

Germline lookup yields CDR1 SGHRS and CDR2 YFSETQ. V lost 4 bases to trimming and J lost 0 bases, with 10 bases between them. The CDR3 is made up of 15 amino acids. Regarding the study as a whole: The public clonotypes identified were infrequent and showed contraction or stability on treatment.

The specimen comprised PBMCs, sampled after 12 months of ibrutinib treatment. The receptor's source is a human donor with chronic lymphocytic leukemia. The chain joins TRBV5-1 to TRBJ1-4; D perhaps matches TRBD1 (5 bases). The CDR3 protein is CASSKGTSTNEKLFF. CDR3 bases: TGCGCCAGCAGCAAGGGGACTTCAACTAATGAAAAACTGTTTTTT.